The T cell receptor (beta chain) under discussion was sequenced for a study of blood T cell repertoires in COVID-19. Study as a whole: Spain, Italy and the United States supplied samples that represented acute and convalescent COVID-19.

Per the original methods: Amplifying reference gene primers gave estimates of nucleated cell counts. Repertoires were generated with immunoSEQ multiplex PCR, while TCRdb's copy carries only in-frame clones and drops some. Clone size and the V and J calls come from that table; the DNA yielded D and trimming. Of 130,000 to 150,000 clones in the sample, roughly 84% were seen once. The trim removed 3 bases at V and 2 bases at J, leaving 10 bases unmatched. The germline gives CDR1 LGHNA, CDR2 YSLEER. The CDR3 runs to 16 residues. Sequencing used peripheral blood. The rearrangement links TRBV4-3 to TRBJ2-7; 7 positions match TRBD1. This TCR was recovered from a human donor in a cohort sampled during active COVID-19. The CDR3 protein is CASSHTSGTATYEQYF. CDR3 DNA: TGCGCCAGCAGCCACACCTCCGGGACAGCGACCTACGAGCAGTACTTC.